The sequence of this T cell receptor beta chain was determined in a study of breast tumors, draining lymph nodes, adjacent tissues. About this clonotype itself: Its antigen is still unknown.

Samples came from axillary lymph nodes draining the breast cancer. Trimming cost V 0 bases and J 0 bases, with 10 bases left between them. The CDR3 spans 16 residues. The V gene's germline CDR1 is ENHRY and CDR2 SYGVKD. Study-wide findings and caveats: The data were judged consistent with most tumor T cells coming from lymph node and expanding in tumor.

TCRdb fed the multiplex PCR reads into MiXCR, producing one record per CDR3 protein. Here the sample spans about 200,000 distinct CDR3 sequences, around 34% being singletons. The sequence was obtained from a female donor with breast cancer. Some clones in this sample may be carry-over from other donors' samples. Source material: axillary lymph node tissue. The J gene is TRBJ2-3, the V gene TRBV10-3; possibly TRBD2 for D (6 bases). The CDR3 region is CAISESGGESTDTQYF. The CDR3 DNA sequence: TGTGCCATCAGTGAGTCAGGCGGGGAAAGCACAGATACGCAGTATTTT.